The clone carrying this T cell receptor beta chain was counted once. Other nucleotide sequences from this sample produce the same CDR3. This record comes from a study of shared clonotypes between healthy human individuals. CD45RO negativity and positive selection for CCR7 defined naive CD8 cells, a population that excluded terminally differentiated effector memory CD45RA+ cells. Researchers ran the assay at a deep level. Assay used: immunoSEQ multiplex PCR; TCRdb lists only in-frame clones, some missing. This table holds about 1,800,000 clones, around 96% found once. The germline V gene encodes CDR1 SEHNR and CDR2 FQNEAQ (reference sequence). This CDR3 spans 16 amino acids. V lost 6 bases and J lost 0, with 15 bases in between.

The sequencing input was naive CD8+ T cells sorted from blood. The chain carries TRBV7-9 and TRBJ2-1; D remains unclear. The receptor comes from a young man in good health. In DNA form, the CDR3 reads TGTGCCAGCAGTCCCCCCGGCGGAAGCTCCTACAATGAGCAGTTCTTC. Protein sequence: CASSPPGGSSYNEQFF.